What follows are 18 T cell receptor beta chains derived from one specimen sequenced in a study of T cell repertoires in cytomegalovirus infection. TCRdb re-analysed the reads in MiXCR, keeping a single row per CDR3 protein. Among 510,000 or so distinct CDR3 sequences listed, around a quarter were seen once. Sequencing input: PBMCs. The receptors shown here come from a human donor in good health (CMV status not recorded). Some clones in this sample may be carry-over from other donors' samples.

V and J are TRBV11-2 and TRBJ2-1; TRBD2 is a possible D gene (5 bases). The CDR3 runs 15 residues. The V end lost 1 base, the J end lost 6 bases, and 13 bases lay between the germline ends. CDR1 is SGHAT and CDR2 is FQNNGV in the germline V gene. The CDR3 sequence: CASSLGLRSGNEQFF. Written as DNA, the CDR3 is TGTGCCAGCAGCTTAGGGTTGAGGAGCGGCAATGAGCAGTTCTTC.

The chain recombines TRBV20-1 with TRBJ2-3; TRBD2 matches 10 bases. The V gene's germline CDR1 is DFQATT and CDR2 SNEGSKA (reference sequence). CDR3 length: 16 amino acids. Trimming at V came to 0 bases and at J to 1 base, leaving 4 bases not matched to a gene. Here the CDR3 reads CSARDILAGGTDTQYF. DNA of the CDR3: TGCAGTGCTAGAGATATCCTAGCGGGAGGCACAGATACGCAGTATTTT.

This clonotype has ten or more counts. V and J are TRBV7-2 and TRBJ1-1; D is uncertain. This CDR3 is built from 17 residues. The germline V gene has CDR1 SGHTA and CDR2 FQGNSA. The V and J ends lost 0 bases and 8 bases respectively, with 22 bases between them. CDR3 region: CASSLAPRRGTTGEAFF. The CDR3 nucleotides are TGTGCCAGCAGCTTAGCGCCTAGGCGGGGTACGACTGGGGAAGCTTTCTTT.

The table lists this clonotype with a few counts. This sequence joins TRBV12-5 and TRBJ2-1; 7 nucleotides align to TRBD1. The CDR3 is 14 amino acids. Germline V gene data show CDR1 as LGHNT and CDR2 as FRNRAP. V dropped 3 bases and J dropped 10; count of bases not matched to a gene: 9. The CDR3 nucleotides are TGTGCTAGTGGTTTCGGGACAGAAAGCCCGGAGCAGTTCTTC. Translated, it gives CASGFGTESPEQFF.

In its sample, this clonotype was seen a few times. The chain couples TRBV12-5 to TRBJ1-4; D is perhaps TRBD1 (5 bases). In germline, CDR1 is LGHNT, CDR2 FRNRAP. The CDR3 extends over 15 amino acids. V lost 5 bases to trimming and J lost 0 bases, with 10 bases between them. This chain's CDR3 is CASGPGTATNEKLFF. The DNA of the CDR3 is TGTGCTAGTGGTCCCGGGACGGCAACTAATGAAAAACTGTTTTTT.

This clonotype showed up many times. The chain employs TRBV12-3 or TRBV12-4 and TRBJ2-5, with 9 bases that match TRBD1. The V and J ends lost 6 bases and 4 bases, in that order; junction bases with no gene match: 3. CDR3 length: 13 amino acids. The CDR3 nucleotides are TGTGCCAGCAGACAGGGGGCTATAGAGACCCAGTACTTC. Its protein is CASRQGAIETQYF.

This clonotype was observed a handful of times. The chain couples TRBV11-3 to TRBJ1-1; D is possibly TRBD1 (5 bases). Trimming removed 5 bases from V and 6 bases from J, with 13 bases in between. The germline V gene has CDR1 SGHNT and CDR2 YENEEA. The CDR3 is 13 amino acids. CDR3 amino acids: CASSPLGTSEAFF. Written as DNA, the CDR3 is TGTGCCAGCAGCCCCTTGGGGACCTCTGAAGCTTTCTTT.

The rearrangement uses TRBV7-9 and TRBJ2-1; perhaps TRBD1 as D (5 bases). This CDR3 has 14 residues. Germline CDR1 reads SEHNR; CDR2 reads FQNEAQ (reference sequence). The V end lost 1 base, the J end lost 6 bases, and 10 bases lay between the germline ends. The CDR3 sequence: CASSLEGLGNEQFF. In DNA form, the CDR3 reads TGTGCCAGCAGCTTAGAGGGGCTTGGCAATGAGCAGTTCTTC.

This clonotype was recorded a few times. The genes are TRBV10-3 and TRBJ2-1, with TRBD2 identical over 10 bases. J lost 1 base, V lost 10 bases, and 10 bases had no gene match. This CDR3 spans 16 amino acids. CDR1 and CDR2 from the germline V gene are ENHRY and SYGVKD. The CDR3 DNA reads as TGTGCCACTCTTCCAGCGGGAGGGCCGTCCTACAATGAGCAGTTCTTC. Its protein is CATLPAGGPSYNEQFF.

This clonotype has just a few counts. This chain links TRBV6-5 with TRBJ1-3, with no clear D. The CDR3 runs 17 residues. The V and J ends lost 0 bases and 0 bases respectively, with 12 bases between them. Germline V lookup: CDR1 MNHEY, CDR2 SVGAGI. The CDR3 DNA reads TGTGCCAGCAGTTACTCGTCCCGGGCAGTCTCTGGAAACACCATATATTTT. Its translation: CASSYSSRAVSGNTIYF.

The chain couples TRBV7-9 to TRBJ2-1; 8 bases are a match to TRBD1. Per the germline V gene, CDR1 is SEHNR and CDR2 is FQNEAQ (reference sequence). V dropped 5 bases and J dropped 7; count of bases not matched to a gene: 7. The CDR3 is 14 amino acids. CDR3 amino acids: CASSRRQGKNEQFF. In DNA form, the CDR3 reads TGTGCCAGCAGCCGCCGACAGGGGAAAAATGAGCAGTTCTTC.

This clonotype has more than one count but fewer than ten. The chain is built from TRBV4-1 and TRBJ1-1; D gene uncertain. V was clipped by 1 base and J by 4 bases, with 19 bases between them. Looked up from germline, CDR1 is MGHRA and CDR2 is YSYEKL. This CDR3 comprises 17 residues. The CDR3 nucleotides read TGCGCCAGCAGCCAAGCAACCGGCGGGATCTTCGGCACTGAAGCTTTCTTT. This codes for CASSQATGGIFGTEAFF.

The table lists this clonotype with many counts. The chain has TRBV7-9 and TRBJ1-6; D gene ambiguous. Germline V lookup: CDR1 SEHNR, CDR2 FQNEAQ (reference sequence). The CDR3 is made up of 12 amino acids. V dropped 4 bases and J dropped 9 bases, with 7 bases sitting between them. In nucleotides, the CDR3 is TGTGCCAGCAGCTCTGCGATTTCACCCCTCCACTTT. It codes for CASSSAISPLHF.

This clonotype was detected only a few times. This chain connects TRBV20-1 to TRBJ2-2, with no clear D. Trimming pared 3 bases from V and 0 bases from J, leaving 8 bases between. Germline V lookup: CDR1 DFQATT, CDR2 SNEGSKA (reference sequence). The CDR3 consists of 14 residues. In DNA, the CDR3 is TGCAGTGCTAGCGGGCTCACGAACACCGGGGAGCTGTTTTTT. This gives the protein CSASGLTNTGELFF.

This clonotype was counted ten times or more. CDR3 nucleotide sequence: TGTGCCAGTAGTGGGGATCCCATGAACACTGAAGCTTTCTTT. This gives the protein CASSGDPMNTEAFF. The chain carries TRBV19 and TRBJ1-1; no firm D call. This CDR3 is built from 14 residues. From germline, CDR1 is LNHDA and CDR2 SQIVND (reference sequence). V was clipped by 5 bases and J by 0 bases, with 10 bases between them.

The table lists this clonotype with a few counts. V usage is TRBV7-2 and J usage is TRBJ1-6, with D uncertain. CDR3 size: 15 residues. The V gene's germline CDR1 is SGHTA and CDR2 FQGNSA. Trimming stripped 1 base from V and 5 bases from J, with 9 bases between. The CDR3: CASSLEPNHNSPLHF. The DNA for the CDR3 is TGTGCCAGCAGCTTAGAGCCTAATCATAATTCACCCCTCCACTTT. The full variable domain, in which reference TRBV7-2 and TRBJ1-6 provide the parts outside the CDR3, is GAGVSQSPSNKVTEKGKDVELRCDPISGHTALYWYRQSLGQGLEFLIYFQGNSAPDKSGLPSDRFSAERTGGSVSTLTIQRTQQEDSAVYLCASSLEPNHNSPLHFGNGTRLTVT.

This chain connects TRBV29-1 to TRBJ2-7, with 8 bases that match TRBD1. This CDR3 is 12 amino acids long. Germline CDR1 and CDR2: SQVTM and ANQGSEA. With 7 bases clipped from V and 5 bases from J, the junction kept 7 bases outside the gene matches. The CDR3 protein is CSAVGQGHEQYF. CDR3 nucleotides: TGCAGCGCTGTCGGACAGGGTCACGAGCAGTACTTC.

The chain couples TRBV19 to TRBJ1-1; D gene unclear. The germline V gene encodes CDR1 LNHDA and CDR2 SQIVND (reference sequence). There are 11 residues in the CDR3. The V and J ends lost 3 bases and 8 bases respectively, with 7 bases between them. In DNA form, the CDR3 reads TGTGCCAGTAGTATTGGTAGCGAAGCTTTCTTT. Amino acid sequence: CASSIGSEAFF.